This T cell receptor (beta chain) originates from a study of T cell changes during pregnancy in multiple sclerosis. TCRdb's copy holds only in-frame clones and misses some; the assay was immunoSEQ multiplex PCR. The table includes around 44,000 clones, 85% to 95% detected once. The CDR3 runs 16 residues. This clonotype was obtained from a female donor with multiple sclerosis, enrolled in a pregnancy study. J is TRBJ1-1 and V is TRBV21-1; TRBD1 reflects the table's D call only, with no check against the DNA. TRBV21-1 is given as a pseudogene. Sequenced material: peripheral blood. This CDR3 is CASSKGQAAENTEAFF. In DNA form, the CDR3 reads TGTGCCAGCAGCAAAGGACAGGCCGCCGAGAACACTGAAGCTTTCTTT.